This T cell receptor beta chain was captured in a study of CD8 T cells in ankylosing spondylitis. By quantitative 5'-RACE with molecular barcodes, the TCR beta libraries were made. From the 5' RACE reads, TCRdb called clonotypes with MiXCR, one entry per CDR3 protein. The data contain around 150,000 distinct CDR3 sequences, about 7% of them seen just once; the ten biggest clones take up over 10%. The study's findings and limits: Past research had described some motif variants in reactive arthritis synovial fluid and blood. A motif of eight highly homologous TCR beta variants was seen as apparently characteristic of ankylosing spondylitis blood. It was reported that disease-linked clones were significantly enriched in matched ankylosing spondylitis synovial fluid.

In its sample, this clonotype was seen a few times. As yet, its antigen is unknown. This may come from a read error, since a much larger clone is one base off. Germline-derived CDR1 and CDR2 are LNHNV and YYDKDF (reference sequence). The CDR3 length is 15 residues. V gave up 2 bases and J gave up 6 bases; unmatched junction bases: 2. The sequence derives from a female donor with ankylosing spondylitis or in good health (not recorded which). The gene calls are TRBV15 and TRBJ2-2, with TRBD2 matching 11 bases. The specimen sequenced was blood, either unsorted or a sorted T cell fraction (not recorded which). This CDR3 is CATSRLAGGAGELFF. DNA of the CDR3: TGTGCCACCAGCAGACTAGCGGGGGGCGCCGGGGAGCTGTTTTTT.